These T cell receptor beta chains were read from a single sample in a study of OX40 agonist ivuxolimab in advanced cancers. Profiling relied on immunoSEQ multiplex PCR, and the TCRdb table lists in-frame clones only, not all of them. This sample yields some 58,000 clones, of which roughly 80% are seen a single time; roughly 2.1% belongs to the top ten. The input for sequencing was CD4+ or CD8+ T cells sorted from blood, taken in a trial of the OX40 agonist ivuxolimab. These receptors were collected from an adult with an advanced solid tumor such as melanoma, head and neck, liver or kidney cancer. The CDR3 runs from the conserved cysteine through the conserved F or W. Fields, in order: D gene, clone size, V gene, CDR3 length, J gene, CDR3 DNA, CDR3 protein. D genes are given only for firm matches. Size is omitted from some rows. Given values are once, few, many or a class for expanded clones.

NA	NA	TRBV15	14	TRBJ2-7	TGTGCCACCAGCAGACAAAGTGGATCCTACGAGCAGTACTTC	CATSRQSGSYEQYF
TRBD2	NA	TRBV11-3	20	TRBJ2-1	TGTGCCAGCCGAGCCTTCACGGGACTAGCGGGAGGGAGGGCCTACAATGAGCAGTTCTTC	CASRAFTGLAGGRAYNEQFF
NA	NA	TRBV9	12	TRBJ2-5	TGTGCCAGCAGCGTAGGAGGTGAGACCCAGTACTTC	CASSVGGETQYF
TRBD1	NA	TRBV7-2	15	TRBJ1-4	TGTGCCAGCAGCTTAAGGACAGGGGCTGCTGAAAAACTGTTTTTT	CASSLRTGAAEKLFF
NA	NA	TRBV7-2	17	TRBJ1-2	TGTGCCAGCAGCTTGGGAGGGCCGGGAGGGGCAGGCTATGGCTACACCTTC	CASSLGGPGGAGYGYTF
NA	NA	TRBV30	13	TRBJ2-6	TGTGCCTGGAGGTTTTCTGGGGCCAACGTCCTGACTTTC	CAWRFSGANVLTF
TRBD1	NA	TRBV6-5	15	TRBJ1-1	TGTGCCAGCAGTCCCGGGACAGGGCGGGGAACTGAAGCTTTCTTT	CASSPGTGRGTEAFF
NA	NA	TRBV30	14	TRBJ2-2	TGTGCCTGGCGCGGCAACGGTGGCACCGGGGAGCTGTTTTTT	CAWRGNGGTGELFF
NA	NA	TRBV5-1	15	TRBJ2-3	TGCGCCAGCAGCCGACTAACAGGGAGCACAGATACGCAGTATTTT	CASSRLTGSTDTQYF
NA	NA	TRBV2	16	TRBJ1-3	TGTGCCAGCAAGAAACAGGAGGTACCAGCTGGAAACACCATATATTTT	CASKKQEVPAGNTIYF
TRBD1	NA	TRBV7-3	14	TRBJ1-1	TGTGCCAGCAGCTTAGGACAGGCGAACACTGAAGCTTTCTTT	CASSLGQANTEAFF
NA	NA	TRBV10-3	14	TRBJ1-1	TGTGCCATCACCCTCAATGGGGGGAACACTGAAGCTTTCTTT	CAITLNGGNTEAFF
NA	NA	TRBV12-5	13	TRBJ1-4	TGTGCTAGTGGTCGACGGAATAATGAAAAACTGTTTTTT	CASGRRNNEKLFF
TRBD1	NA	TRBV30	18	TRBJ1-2	TGTGCCGGAACCTCAACGGGACAGCTTTTCCCTACATATGTCGCCTACACCTTC	CAGTSTGQLFPTYVAYTF
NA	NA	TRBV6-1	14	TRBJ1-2	TGTGCCAGCAGTCGGACGGCGGCTTTGCTTGGCTACACCTTC	CASSRTAALLGYTF
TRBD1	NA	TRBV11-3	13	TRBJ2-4	TGTGCCAGCGGACAGGGGAGTAGAAACATTCAGTACTTC	CASGQGSRNIQYF
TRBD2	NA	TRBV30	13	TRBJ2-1	TGTGCCTGGAGTAGTAGCGGGAGCAATGAGCAGTTCTTC	CAWSSSGSNEQFF
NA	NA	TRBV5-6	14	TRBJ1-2	TGTGCCAGCAGCCCGCCTCGACAGTTCTATGGCTACACCTTC	CASSPPRQFYGYTF
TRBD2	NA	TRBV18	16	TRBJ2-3	TGTGCCAGCTCATCGGATAGCGGGAGGGCGACAGATACGCAGTATTTT	CASSSDSGRATDTQYF
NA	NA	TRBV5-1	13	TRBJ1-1	TGCGCCAGCAGCTTGGTGGGGCTCACTGAAGCTTTCTTT	CASSLVGLTEAFF
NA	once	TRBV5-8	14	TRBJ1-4	TGTGCCAGCAGCTTGGGCGGAGACTATGAAAAACTGTTTTTT	CASSLGGDYEKLFF
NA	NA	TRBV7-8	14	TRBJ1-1	TGTGCCAGCAGCCCGGCGAGTATGAACACTGAAGCTTTCTTT	CASSPASMNTEAFF
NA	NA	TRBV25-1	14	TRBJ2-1	TGTGCCAGCAGTGATCGGGGGACCTGGAATGAGCAGTTCTTC	CASSDRGTWNEQFF
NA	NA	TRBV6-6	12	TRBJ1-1	TGTGCCAGCAGTTACGAGAACACTGAAGCTTTCTTT	CASSYENTEAFF
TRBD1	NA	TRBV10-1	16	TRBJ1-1	TGCGCCAGCAGAGAGGACAGGGGTGGAAGTGGCACTGAAGCTTTCTTT	CASREDRGGSGTEAFF
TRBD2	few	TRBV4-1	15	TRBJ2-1	TGCGCCAGCAGCATTCGGGAGGGCCCCAACAATGAGCAGTTCTTC	CASSIREGPNNEQFF
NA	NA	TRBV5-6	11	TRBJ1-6	TGTGCCAGCAGCGCAAATTCACCCCTCCACTTT	CASSANSPLHF
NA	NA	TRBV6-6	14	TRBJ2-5	TGTGCCAGCAGTTACGGCCGGGGACAAGAGACCCAGTACTTC	CASSYGRGQETQYF
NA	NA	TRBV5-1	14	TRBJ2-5	TGCGCCAGCAGCCCCCGACAGCTCCAAGAGACCCAGTACTTC	CASSPRQLQETQYF
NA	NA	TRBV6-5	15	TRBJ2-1	TGTGCCAGCAGTTACCTACAGGGATCTTACAATGAGCAGTTCTTC	CASSYLQGSYNEQFF
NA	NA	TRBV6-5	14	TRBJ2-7	TGTGCCAGCACTCCAAGCCTACTCTCCTACGAGCAGTACTTC	CASTPSLLSYEQYF